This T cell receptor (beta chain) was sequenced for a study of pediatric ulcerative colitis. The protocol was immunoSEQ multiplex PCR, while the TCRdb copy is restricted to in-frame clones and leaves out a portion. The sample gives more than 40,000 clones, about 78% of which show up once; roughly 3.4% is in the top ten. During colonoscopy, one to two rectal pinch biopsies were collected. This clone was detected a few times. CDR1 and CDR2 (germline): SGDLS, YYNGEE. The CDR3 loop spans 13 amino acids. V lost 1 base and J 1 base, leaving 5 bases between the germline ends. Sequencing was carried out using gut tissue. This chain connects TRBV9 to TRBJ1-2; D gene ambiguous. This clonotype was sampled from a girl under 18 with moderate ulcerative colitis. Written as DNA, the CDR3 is TGTGCCAGCAGCGTACAGATTAACTATGGCTACACCTTC. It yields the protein CASSVQINYGYTF.